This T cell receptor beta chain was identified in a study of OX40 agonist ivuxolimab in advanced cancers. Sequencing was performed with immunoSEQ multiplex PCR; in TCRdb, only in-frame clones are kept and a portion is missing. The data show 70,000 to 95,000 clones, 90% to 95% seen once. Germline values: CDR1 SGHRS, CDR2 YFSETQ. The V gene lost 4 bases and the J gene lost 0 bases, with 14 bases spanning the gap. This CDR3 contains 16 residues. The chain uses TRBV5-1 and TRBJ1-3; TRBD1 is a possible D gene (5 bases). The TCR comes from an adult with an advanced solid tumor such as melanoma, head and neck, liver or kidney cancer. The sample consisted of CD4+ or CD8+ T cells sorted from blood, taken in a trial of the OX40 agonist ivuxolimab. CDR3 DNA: TGCGCCAGCAGCCAAAACCCGAGGGGCTCTGGAAACACCATATATTTT. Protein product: CASSQNPRGSGNTIYF.